This T cell receptor beta chain came from a study of blood T cell repertoires in COVID-19. Sequencing used immunoSEQ multiplex PCR; TCRdb keeps in-frame clones, though not all of them. The sample holds under 60,000 clones, roughly 90% seen once. Germline V gene sequence: CDR1 SGHAT, CDR2 FQNNGV. Trimming shortened V by 5 bases and J by 1 base, and 12 bases separated the two germline ends. The CDR3 has 15 residues. Sequences were obtained from peripheral blood. The chain recombines TRBV11-2 with TRBJ1-5; D is perhaps TRBD1 (5 bases). This receptor was identified in a human donor in a cohort sampled during active COVID-19. The CDR3: CASSKTTASNQPQHF. The DNA of the CDR3 is TGTGCCAGCAGCAAGACGACAGCAAGCAATCAGCCCCAGCATTTT.